The subject of this entry is one T cell receptor (beta chain). Each molecule of TCR cDNA was tagged with one unique molecular identifier. TCRdb reanalysed the 5' RACE reads using MiXCR and keeps one entry per CDR3 protein. In the table there are 95,000 to 130,000 distinct CDR3 sequences, roughly an eighth of which are singletons. The data belong to a study of spatial heterogeneity in lung cancer. Across the whole study: Alpha-chain sequences were detected in numbers that were consistently lower than beta-chain sequences. Raw sequencing reads included, on average, more than eight appearances of each unique TCR and UMI combination.

Documented time point: blood at routine non-recurrence follow-up after resection. Unsorted whole RNA from tumor, nontumor lung or frozen PBMC underwent sequencing. V lost 1 base to trimming and J lost 5 bases, with 14 bases between them. CDR1 is MGHRA and CDR2 is YSYEKL in the germline V gene. The CDR3 extends over 15 amino acids. The chain links TRBV4-1 to TRBJ1-1; TRBD1 is a possible D gene (5 bases). The origin of this receptor is a male donor with early-stage non-small cell lung cancer. Sequenced material: PBMCs, taken at follow-up. For the CDR3, the DNA is TGCGCCAGCAGCCAAGTTACAGGAAGGAGAACTGAAGCTTTCTTT. This sequence encodes CASSQVTGRRTEAFF.